The TCR beta chain under discussion was sequenced for a study of OX40 agonist ivuxolimab in advanced cancers. The data were produced by immunoSEQ multiplex PCR, yet TCRdb's version contains in-frame clones alone and is incomplete. The table has 30,000 to 35,000 clones, 82% seen once. The specimen was CD4+ or CD8+ T cells sorted from blood, collected in a trial of the OX40 agonist ivuxolimab. The TCR was taken from an adult with an advanced solid tumor such as melanoma, head and neck, liver or kidney cancer.

The CDR3 spells CASSLWGMRERGDNEQFF. CDR3 DNA sequence: TGTGCCAGCAGTTTATGGGGCATGCGGGAGCGTGGGGACAATGAGCAGTTCTTC. The chain uses TRBV27 and TRBJ2-1; 7 positions agree with TRBD2. V lost 1 base, J lost 5 bases, and 14 bases stayed unmatched. The CDR3 loop spans 18 amino acids. Germline V lookup: CDR1 MNHEY, CDR2 SMNVEV (reference sequence).